What follows is one TCR beta chain and its context. This sample was included in a study of PD-1 blockade in classical Hodgkin lymphoma. Profiled with immunoSEQ multiplex PCR; TCRdb holds only in-frame clones, not every one. The table has fewer than 100,000 clones, 75% to 90% seen once. The CDR3 contains 13 residues. The germline CDR1 and CDR2 sequences are SGHVS and FNYEAQ. Between the trimmed V and J ends, which lost 0 bases and 6 bases, there was a span of 5 bases. There was relapse after autologous stem cell transplantation in every patient, and there was variation in brentuximab vedotin exposure. This chain uses TRBV7-6 with TRBJ2-2; D is uncertain. Sequences were derived from peripheral blood mononuclear cells (PBMCs), sampled at baseline. The receptor comes from a human donor with classical Hodgkin lymphoma. The CDR3 coding sequence is TGTGCCAGCAGCTTAGCGAGCTCCGGGGAGCTGTTTTTT. Translating it yields CASSLASSGELFF.